These 5 T cell receptor beta chains originate from one sample sequenced in a study of blood T cell repertoires in COVID-19. Data came from immunoSEQ multiplex PCR; TCRdb stores just in-frame clones and leaves some out. The sample has some 450,000 clones, about 91% seen once. The sample taken for sequencing was peripheral blood. These receptors came from a woman aged 50 to 65 with COVID-19, enrolled during active disease.

This chain uses TRBV4-2 with TRBJ2-3; 11 nucleotides line up with TRBD2. Germline V gene data show CDR1 as LGHNA and CDR2 as YNFKEQ. The CDR3 has 17 amino acids. With 4 bases clipped from V and 3 bases from J, the junction kept 9 bases outside the gene matches. CDR3 coding DNA: TGTGCCAGCAGCCGGGGCATATCTAGCGGGGGGACAGATACGCAGTATTTT. It codes for CASSRGISSGGTDTQYF.

This chain connects TRBV11-2 to TRBJ2-2; TRBD2 might be the D (6 bases). The CDR3 contains 14 residues. Germline CDR1 is SGHAT and CDR2 is FQNNGV. V lost 5 bases and J 2 bases, leaving 9 bases between the germline ends. Here the CDR3 reads CASSPGVNTGELFF. DNA of the CDR3: TGTGCCAGCAGCCCGGGGGTTAACACCGGGGAGCTGTTTTTT.

This chain joins TRBV6-6 and TRBJ2-3, with 12 bases fitting TRBD1. Germline CDR1 and CDR2: MNHNY and SVGAGI (reference sequence). The CDR3 length is 15 residues. J lost 3 bases, V lost 8 bases, and 6 bases had no gene match. DNA of the CDR3: TGTGCCAGCCTTCTGGGACAGGGGGCAACAGATACGCAGTATTTT. This codes for CASLLGQGATDTQYF.

CDR3 DNA: TGTGCCAGCAGCTTACGTCGGGCACGGGGGGCTTTCTTT. Residues: CASSLRRARGAFF. J is TRBJ1-1 and V is TRBV5-6, with D tentatively TRBD1 (5 bases). With 2 bases removed from V and 11 bases from J, the gap between germline ends came to 16 bases. CDR1 is SGHDT, CDR2 YYEEEE, per germline. The CDR3 is made up of 13 amino acids.

The CDR3 spells CASSEGQGTVYGYTF. In DNA form, the CDR3 reads TGTGCCAGCAGTGAAGGGCAGGGTACGGTCTATGGCTACACCTTC. The chain uses TRBV6-1 and TRBJ1-2, with D possibly being TRBD1 (5 bases). V was shortened by 1 base and J by 4 bases, with 13 bases between the two germline ends. The CDR3 is 15 residues long. CDR1 and CDR2 (germline): MNHNS, SASEGT.